This T cell receptor (beta chain) was sequenced in a study of identifying expanded T cells in peripheral blood. Whole-study findings and limits: Differentially abundant clones: roughly 1.2 between replicates, 16.4 at about 13 days, approximately 19 at four. Clone count variance between roughly 2-week samples rose with total template count.

Collection occurred without any documented infections or immune events in donors. This CDR3 comprises 12 residues. Trimming pared 0 bases from V and 3 bases from J, leaving 4 bases between. Germline loops: CDR1 SGHKS, CDR2 YYEKEE (reference sequence). As for this clone: Its specificity is unknown.

Some clones are missing from TCRdb's copy, which holds only in-frame ones; the method was immunoSEQ multiplex PCR. This table has some 78,000 clones, 65% to 85% appearing once. The clonotype originates from a person aged 18-70 years in good health. The sequenced sample was blood. The chain couples TRBV5-5 to TRBJ2-7; D unclear. The DNA of the CDR3 is TGTGCCAGCAGCTTGGTACACTACGAGCAGTACTTC. Its protein product is CASSLVHYEQYF. The complete variable domain, with remaining parts taken from reference TRBV5-5 and TRBJ2-7, reads DAGVTQSPTHLIKTRGQQVTLRCSPISGHKSVSWYQQVLGQGPQFIFQYYEKEERGRGNFPDRFSARQFPNYSSELNVNALLLGDSALYLCASSLVHYEQYFGPGTRLTVT.